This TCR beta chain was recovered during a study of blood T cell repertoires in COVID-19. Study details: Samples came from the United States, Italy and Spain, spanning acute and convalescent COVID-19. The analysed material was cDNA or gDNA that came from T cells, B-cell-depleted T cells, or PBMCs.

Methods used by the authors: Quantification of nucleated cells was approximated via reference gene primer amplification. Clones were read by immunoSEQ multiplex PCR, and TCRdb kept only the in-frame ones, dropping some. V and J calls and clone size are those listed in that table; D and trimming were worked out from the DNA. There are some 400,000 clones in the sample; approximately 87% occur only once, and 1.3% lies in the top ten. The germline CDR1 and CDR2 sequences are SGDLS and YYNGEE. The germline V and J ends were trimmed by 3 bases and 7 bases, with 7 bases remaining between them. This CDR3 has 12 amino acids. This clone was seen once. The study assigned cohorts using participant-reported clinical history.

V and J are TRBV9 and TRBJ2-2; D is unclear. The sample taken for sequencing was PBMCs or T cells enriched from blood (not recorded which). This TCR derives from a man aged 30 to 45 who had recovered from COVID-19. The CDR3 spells CASSGRLGELFF. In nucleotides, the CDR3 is TGTGCCAGCAGCGGTAGACTCGGGGAGCTGTTTTTT.